The rows below give T cell receptor beta chains drawn from one sample of a study of post-analysis software for immune sequencing data. Via MiXCR, TCRdb re-called the PCR reads, giving one row per CDR3 protein. The table has 430,000 or so distinct CDR3 sequences, over 30% seen once; the top ten hold 7.5% to 8.5%. Sequences were obtained from blood. These receptors all come from a girl under 10 years old with multiple sclerosis. CDR3s include the opening cysteine and the closing phenylalanine or tryptophan. A D gene is named only where the DNA matches it firmly. Clone size is shown for a subset of rows, as once, few, many or a class of expanded clone.

-	TRBV11-2	-	TRBJ2-3	CASGRAPSTDTQYF	TGTGCCAGCGGCAGGGCGCCTAGCACAGATACGCAGTATTTT
-	TRBV12-3/TRBV12-4	TRBD1	TRBJ2-3	CAIRTGAASTDTQYF	TGTGCCATTCGGACAGGGGCTGCTAGCACAGATACGCAGTATTTT
-	TRBV7-2	TRBD1	TRBJ2-1	CASSTGQGNEQFF	TGTGCCAGCAGTACGGGACAGGGCAATGAGCAGTTCTTC
-	TRBV6-5	-	TRBJ2-7	CASSYSKNPYEQYF	TGTGCCAGCAGTTACTCCAAAAACCCCTACGAGCAGTACTTC
-	TRBV6-6	TRBD1	TRBJ1-5	CASSYSSDRGNQPQHF	TGTGCCAGCAGTTATAGTTCGGACAGGGGAAATCAGCCCCAGCATTTT
-	TRBV7-8	-	TRBJ1-3	CASSLVEVFSGNTIYF	TGTGCCAGCAGCTTAGTGGAAGTTTTTTCTGGAAACACCATATATTTT
-	TRBV7-3	-	TRBJ2-3	CASSPDATDTQYF	TGTGCCAGCAGCCCGGACGCCACAGATACGCAGTATTTT
-	TRBV6-5	-	TRBJ2-1	CASSYSNGWSYNEQFF	TGTGCCAGCAGTTACTCGAACGGCTGGTCCTACAATGAGCAGTTCTTC
-	TRBV7-3	TRBD2	TRBJ2-1	CASSPQAGEGSYNEQFF	TGTGCCAGCAGCCCTCAAGCGGGAGAAGGCTCCTACAATGAGCAGTTCTTC
few	TRBV29-1	TRBD1	TRBJ1-5	CSVEDPPRDRGRNQPQHF	TGCAGCGTTGAAGATCCTCCCCGGGACAGGGGACGCAATCAGCCCCAGCATTTT
-	TRBV6-2/TRBV6-3	-	TRBJ1-1	CASRRQDRTEAFF	TGTGCCAGTCGCAGACAGGATCGCACTGAAGCTTTCTTT
-	TRBV11-1	-	TRBJ2-3	CASSFTISLRTDTQYF	TGTGCCAGCAGCTTTACCATCAGCCTCCGGACAGATACGCAGTATTTT
-	TRBV20-1	-	TRBJ1-5	CSARERADQPQHF	TGCAGTGCTAGAGAAAGGGCTGATCAGCCCCAGCATTTT
few	TRBV29-1	TRBD1	TRBJ1-1	CSVGYRGRMNTEAFF	TGCAGCGTTGGCTACAGGGGGCGGATGAACACTGAAGCTTTCTTT
once	TRBV20-1	-	TRBJ2-7	CSARERGNEQYF	TGCAGTGCTAGAGAGCGTGGGAACGAGCAGTACTTC
-	TRBV20-1	TRBD2	TRBJ2-3	CSALPIIAGARTDTQYF	TGCAGTGCTCTTCCAATAATAGCGGGGGCGCGAACAGATACGCAGTATTTT
few	TRBV29-1	TRBD1	TRBJ2-7	CSVLGQGYEQYF	TGCAGCGTCCTAGGACAGGGCTACGAGCAGTACTTC
-	TRBV5-6	-	TRBJ1-1	CASSADTGTEAFF	TGTGCCAGCAGCGCCGATACAGGGACTGAAGCTTTCTTT
-	TRBV24-1	-	TRBJ2-2	CATSATGHNTGELFF	TGTGCCACCAGTGCCACGGGACATAACACCGGGGAGCTGTTTTTT
few	TRBV15	-	TRBJ2-7	CATSRDYSYEQYF	TGTGCCACCAGCAGAGATTACAGCTACGAGCAGTACTTC
-	TRBV18	TRBD2	TRBJ2-1	CASSPTGRTSVNEQFF	TGTGCCAGCTCACCTACTGGGAGGACTAGCGTCAATGAGCAGTTCTTC
few	TRBV27	TRBD1	TRBJ2-5	CASSLTVGGREQYF	TGTGCCAGCAGTTTAACTGTAGGGGGCAGGGAGCAGTACTTC
few	TRBV10-2	-	TRBJ2-7	CASSEQTPSSYEQYF	TGCGCCAGCAGCGAACAGACTCCGAGCTCCTACGAGCAGTACTTC
-	TRBV28	-	TRBJ2-7	CASSFNRPYEQYF	TGTGCCAGCAGTTTCAACAGACCCTACGAGCAGTACTTC
-	TRBV4-1	-	TRBJ2-1	CASSRGVIYNEQFF	TGCGCCAGCAGCCGAGGGGTCATCTACAATGAGCAGTTCTTC
-	TRBV27	-	TRBJ1-5	CASSLYRLDGNQPQHF	TGTGCCAGCAGTTTATACCGACTAGACGGTAATCAGCCCCAGCATTTT
few	TRBV29-1	TRBD1	TRBJ1-2	CSVEGQGASGYTF	TGCAGCGTTGAAGGGCAGGGGGCAAGCGGCTACACCTTC